One and the same sample provided the 19 T cell receptor beta chains below, sequenced in a study of a mutant IDH1 vaccine in newly diagnosed glioma. Clones were read by immunoSEQ multiplex PCR, and TCRdb kept only the in-frame ones, dropping some. In the table there are around 56,000 clones, approximately 91% of which are singletons. Time point defined: baseline, week 1 (first vaccination visit). Treatment denoted: pre-vaccination baseline after standard-of-care therapy. The material sequenced was PBMCs, taken from a glioma patient treated with radiotherapy, temozolomide or both. These receptors all come from a man aged 45-60 years with glioma.

The rearrangement links TRBV2 to TRBJ1-2; D gene unclear. V was pared by 2 bases and J by 3 bases, with 4 bases between. The V gene's germline CDR1 is SNHLY and CDR2 FYNNEI. This CDR3 region has 12 residues. CDR3 nucleotides: TGTGCCAGCAGTGAAAGTCACTATGGCTACACCTTC. Encoded protein: CASSESHYGYTF.

The rearrangement uses TRBV7-9 and TRBJ2-3; 8 bases map to TRBD2. This CDR3 spans 15 amino acids. V gave up 6 bases and J gave up 5 bases; unmatched junction bases: 10. The germline CDR1 and CDR2 sequences are SEHNR and FQNEAQ (reference sequence). The CDR3 region is CASRNTGTRKDTQYF. CDR3 bases: TGTGCCAGCAGAAATACCGGGACTAGAAAAGATACGCAGTATTTT.

The chain recombines TRBV19 with TRBJ2-3; tentative D call: TRBD1 (5 bases). Germline CDR1 reads LNHDA; CDR2 reads SQIVND (reference sequence). The CDR3 length is 14 residues. V was clipped by 8 bases and J by 3 bases, with 15 bases between them. This CDR3 reads CASRGQGSTDTQYF. The CDR3 nucleotides are TGTGCCAGTCGAGGTCAGGGTAGTACAGATACGCAGTATTTT.

The V gene is TRBV7-9, the J gene TRBJ2-3; 7 bases agree with TRBD2. The CDR3 consists of 15 residues. Germline CDR1 and CDR2: SEHNR and FQNEAQ (reference sequence). Trimming took 6 bases from V and 6 from J; bases not matched to a gene: 12. DNA of the CDR3: TGTGCCAGCAGTCAGCGGGGAGGCCCTTGGGATACGCAGTATTTT. Protein: CASSQRGGPWDTQYF.

This sequence joins TRBV28 and TRBJ2-7; 11 positions match TRBD1. The CDR3 spans 14 residues. CDR1 and CDR2 (germline): MDHEN, SYDVKM. V lost 7 bases to trimming and J lost 6 bases; unmatched junction nucleotides: 8. CDR3 residues: CASTKTGTGGEQYF. CDR3 sequence (DNA): TGTGCCAGCACCAAAACTGGGACAGGGGGCGAGCAGTACTTC.

The chain carries TRBV9 and TRBJ2-7, with a tentative D call TRBD2 (6 bases). Germline CDR1 is SGDLS and CDR2 is YYNGEE. Trimming took off 3 bases at V and 6 bases at J, with 13 bases between the two ends. The CDR3 consists of 13 residues. The CDR3 DNA reads as TGTGCCAGCAGCGGTATTCTGGAGGGCGAGCAGTACTTC. Protein: CASSGILEGEQYF.

This chain connects TRBV6-5 to TRBJ2-5, with 11 bases matching TRBD2. The J call may not be correct, given that the DNA end is closer to TRBJ2-7. Germline V gene data show CDR1 as MNHEY and CDR2 as SVGAGI. The CDR3 has 15 residues. CDR3 protein: CASSPLAGGGYEQYF. CDR3 bases: TGTGCCAGCAGTCCCCTAGCGGGAGGAGGCTACGAGCAGTACTTC.

The chain links TRBV6-1 to TRBJ2-1, with a weak D call TRBD2 (5 bases). The V gene lost 6 bases and the J gene lost 10 bases, with 16 bases spanning the gap. The CDR3 is 13 amino acids. The germline V gene encodes CDR1 MNHNS and CDR2 SASEGT. In nucleotides, the CDR3 is TGTGCCAGCAGCGGTAGCGATATTAGAGAGCAGTTCTTC. Amino acids: CASSGSDIREQFF.

The chain uses TRBV11-2 and TRBJ2-5; 8 bases are a match to TRBD1. Per germline, CDR1 SGHAT and CDR2 FQNNGV. V shed 1 base, J shed 4 bases, and the junction held 14 bases outside the gene matches. The CDR3 has 18 amino acids. Here the CDR3 DNA reads TGTGCCAGCAGCTTAGGAACCATGACAGGGGTGAGCGGAGAGACCCAGTACTTC. This gives the protein CASSLGTMTGVSGETQYF.

In DNA form, the CDR3 reads TGTGCCAGTCGAGGGTGGAGGGACAATCAGCCCCAGCATTTT. Translation gives CASRGWRDNQPQHF. J is TRBJ1-5 and V is TRBV6-1; D remains unclear. The CDR3 is made up of 14 amino acids. CDR1 and CDR2 from the germline V gene are MNHNS and SASEGT. Between the trimmed V and J ends, which lost 9 bases and 3 bases, there was a span of 15 bases.

The chain has TRBV7-9 and TRBJ2-5; TRBD1 aligns across 7 bases. CDR3 length equals 14 residues. V lost 1 base and J lost 3; bases outside the gene matches: 2. CDR1 and CDR2 from the germline V gene are SEHNR and FQNEAQ (reference sequence). CDR3 sequence reads: CASSLGGTEETQYF. In DNA form, the CDR3 reads TGTGCCAGCAGCTTAGGTGGGACAGAAGAGACCCAGTACTTC.

The chain has TRBV7-2 and TRBJ2-5, with 7 positions matching TRBD1. The germline gives CDR1 SGHTA, CDR2 FQGNSA. The CDR3 length is 16 residues. With V trimmed by 1 base and J by 0 bases, 5 bases remained unmatched. The CDR3 is CASSLGLQGYQETQYF. The CDR3 region has the DNA TGTGCCAGCAGCTTAGGGTTACAGGGGTACCAAGAGACCCAGTACTTC.

V gene TRBV4-2 combines with J gene TRBJ1-1; TRBD1 agrees at 8 bases. Germline V gene sequence: CDR1 LGHNA, CDR2 YNFKEQ. J lost 1 base, V lost 1 base, and 2 bases had no gene match. The CDR3 consists of 15 residues. DNA for the CDR3: TGTGCCAGCAGCCAAGTAGACAGGGGGAACACTGAAGCTTTCTTT. It codes for CASSQVDRGNTEAFF.

The chain has TRBV5-1 and TRBJ1-6; perhaps TRBD1 as D (5 bases). This CDR3 has 16 residues. Germline V gives CDR1 SGHRS, CDR2 YFSETQ. V was clipped by 3 bases and J by 3 bases, with 13 bases between them. Written as DNA, the CDR3 is TGCGCCAGCAGCTCTACGGGACTGATCTATAATTCACCCCTCCACTTT. Translating gives CASSSTGLIYNSPLHF.

This clone was detected only once. The chain is built from TRBV5-1 and TRBJ2-7; D is ambiguous. This CDR3 is 15 amino acids long. Germline loops: CDR1 SGHRS, CDR2 YFSETQ. The germline V and J ends were trimmed by 0 bases and 0 bases, with 10 bases remaining between them. The CDR3 DNA follows: TGCGCCAGCAGCTTGGTTTCGGAGAGCTCCTACGAGCAGTACTTC. Its translation: CASSLVSESSYEQYF.

DNA of the CDR3: TGTGCCAGCAGCACGTACAGGGGGACTAACTATGGCTACACCTTC. It yields the protein CASSTYRGTNYGYTF. The genes are TRBV7-2 and TRBJ1-2; 8 bases are a match to TRBD1. The CDR3 loop spans 15 amino acids. Germline V CDR1 and CDR2: SGHTA, FQGNSA. After removal of 5 bases from V and 0 bases from J, the junction contained 5 bases not matched to a gene.

The chain carries TRBV7-2 and TRBJ2-7; no definite D call. Germline CDR1 is SGHTA and CDR2 is FQGNSA. CDR3 length: 13 amino acids. V gave up 2 bases and J gave up 2 bases, with 7 bases separating them. The CDR3 DNA sequence: TGTGCCAGCAGCTTAACTGGCCCCTACGAGCAGTACTTC. This sequence encodes CASSLTGPYEQYF.

This clone showed up just once. The chain is built from TRBV5-1 and TRBJ2-1, with a tentative D call TRBD2 (6 bases). Germline V gene sequence: CDR1 SGHRS, CDR2 YFSETQ. V gave up 4 bases and J gave up 2 bases, with 7 bases separating them. The CDR3 consists of 13 residues. The chain's CDR3 is CASSSGPYNEQFF. Written as DNA, the CDR3 is TGCGCCAGCAGCAGCGGGCCCTACAATGAGCAGTTCTTC. Combining the CDR3 with reference TRBV5-1 and TRBJ2-1 gives the whole variable domain KAGVTQTPRYLIKTRGQQVTLSCSPISGHRSVSWYQQTPGQGLQFLFEYFSETQRNKGNFPGRFSGRQFSNSRSEMNVSTLELGDSALYLCASSSGPYNEQFFGPGTRLTVL.

The chain combines TRBV7-9 with TRBJ1-1; TRBD1 aligns across 8 bases. Unmatched junction bases numbered 8, after V lost 7 bases and J lost 1 base. Per germline, CDR1 SEHNR and CDR2 FQNEAQ (reference sequence). The CDR3 is 15 amino acids. Here the CDR3 reads CASNHGDRKNTEAFF. In nucleotides, the CDR3 is TGTGCCAGCAACCACGGGGACAGGAAGAACACTGAAGCTTTCTTT.